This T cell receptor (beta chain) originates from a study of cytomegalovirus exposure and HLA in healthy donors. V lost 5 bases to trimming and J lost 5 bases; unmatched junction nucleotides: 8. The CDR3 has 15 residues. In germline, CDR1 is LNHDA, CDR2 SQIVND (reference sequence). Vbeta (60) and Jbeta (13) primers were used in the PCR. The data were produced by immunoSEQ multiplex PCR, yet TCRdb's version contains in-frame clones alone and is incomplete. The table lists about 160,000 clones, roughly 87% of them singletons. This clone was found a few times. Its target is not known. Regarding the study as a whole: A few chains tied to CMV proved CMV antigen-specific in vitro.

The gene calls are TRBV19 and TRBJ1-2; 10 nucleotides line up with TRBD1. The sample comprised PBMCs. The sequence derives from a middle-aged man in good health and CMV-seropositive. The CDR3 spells CASSLPGTGEYGYTF. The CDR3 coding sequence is TGTGCCAGTAGTTTACCCGGGACAGGGGAGTATGGCTACACCTTC. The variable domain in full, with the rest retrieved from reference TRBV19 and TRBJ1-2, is DGGITQSPKYLFRKEGQNVTLSCEQNLNHDAMYWYRQDPGQGLRLIYYSQIVNDFQKGDIAEGYSVSREKKESFPLTVTSAQKNPTAFYLCASSLPGTGEYGYTFGSGTRLTVV.